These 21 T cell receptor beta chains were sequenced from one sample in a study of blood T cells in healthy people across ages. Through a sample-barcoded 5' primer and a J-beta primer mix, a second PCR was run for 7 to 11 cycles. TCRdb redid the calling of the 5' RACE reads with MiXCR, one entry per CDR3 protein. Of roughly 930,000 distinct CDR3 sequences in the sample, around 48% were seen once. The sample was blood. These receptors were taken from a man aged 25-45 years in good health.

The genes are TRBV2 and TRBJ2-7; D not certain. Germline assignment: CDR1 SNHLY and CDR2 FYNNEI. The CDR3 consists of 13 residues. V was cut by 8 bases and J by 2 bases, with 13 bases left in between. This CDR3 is CASEPQVAYEQYF. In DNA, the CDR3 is TGTGCCAGCGAGCCCCAAGTGGCCTACGAGCAGTACTTC.

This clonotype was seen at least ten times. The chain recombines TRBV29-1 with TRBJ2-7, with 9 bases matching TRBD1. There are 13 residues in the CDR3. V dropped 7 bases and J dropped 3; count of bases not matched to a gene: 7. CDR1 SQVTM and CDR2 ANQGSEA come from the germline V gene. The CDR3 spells CSAQTGGGYEQYF. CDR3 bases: TGCAGCGCACAGACAGGGGGAGGCTACGAGCAGTACTTC.

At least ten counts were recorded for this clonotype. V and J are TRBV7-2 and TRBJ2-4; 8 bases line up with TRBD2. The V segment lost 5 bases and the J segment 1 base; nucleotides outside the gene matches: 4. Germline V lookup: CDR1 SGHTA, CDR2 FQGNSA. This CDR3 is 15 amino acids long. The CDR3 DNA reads TGTGCCAGCAGCGACGGGGGGGGGGCCAAAAACATTCAGTACTTC. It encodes CASSDGGGAKNIQYF.

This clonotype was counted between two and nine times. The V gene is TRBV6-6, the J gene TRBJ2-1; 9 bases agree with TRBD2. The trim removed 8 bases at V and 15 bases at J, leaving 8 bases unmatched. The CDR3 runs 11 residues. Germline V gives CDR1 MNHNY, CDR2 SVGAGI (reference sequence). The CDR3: CASFLAGVPFF. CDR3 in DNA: TGTGCCAGCTTCTTAGCGGGGGTGCCGTTCTTC.

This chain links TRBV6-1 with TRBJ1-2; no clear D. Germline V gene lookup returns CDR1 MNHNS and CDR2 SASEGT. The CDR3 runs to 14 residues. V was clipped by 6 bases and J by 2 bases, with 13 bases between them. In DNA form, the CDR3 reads TGTGCCAGCAGGGAAATAGGACGGAACTATGGCTACACCTTC. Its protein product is CASREIGRNYGYTF.

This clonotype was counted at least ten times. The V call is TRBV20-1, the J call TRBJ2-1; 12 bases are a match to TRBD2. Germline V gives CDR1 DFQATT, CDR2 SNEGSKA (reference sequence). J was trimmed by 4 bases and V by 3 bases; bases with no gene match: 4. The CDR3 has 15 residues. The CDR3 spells CSASPGTSGYNEQFF. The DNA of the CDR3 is TGCAGTGCTAGTCCCGGGACTAGCGGGTACAATGAGCAGTTCTTC.

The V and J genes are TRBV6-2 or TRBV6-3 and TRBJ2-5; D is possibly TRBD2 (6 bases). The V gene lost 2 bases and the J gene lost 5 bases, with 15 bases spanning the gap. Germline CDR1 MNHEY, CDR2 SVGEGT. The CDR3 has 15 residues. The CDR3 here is CASSYTGTPPETQYF. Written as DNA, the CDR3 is TGTGCCAGCAGTTACACCGGGACTCCTCCCGAGACCCAGTACTTC.

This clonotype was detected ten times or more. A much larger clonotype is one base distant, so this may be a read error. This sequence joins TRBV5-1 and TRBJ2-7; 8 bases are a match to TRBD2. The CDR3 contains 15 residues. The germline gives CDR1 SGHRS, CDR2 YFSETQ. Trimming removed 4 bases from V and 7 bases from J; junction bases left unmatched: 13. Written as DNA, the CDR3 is TGCGCCAGCAGCCTCCTTAACGGGGGGGCGAATGAGCAGTACTTC. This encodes CASSLLNGGANEQYF.

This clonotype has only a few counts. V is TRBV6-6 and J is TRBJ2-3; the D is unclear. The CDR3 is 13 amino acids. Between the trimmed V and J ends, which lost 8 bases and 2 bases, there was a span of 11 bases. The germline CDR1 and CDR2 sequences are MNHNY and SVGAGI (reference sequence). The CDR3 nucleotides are TGTGCCAGCCGAACAGCAAACACAGATACGCAGTATTTT. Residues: CASRTANTDTQYF.

In DNA form, the CDR3 reads TGTGCCAGCAGCGTAGCCCCACAGAACACTGAAGCTTTCTTT. It encodes CASSVAPQNTEAFF. This chain uses TRBV9 with TRBJ1-1; D ambiguous. CDR3 length: 14 amino acids. The V and J ends lost 0 bases and 1 base respectively, with 7 bases between them. Per germline, CDR1 SGDLS and CDR2 YYNGEE.

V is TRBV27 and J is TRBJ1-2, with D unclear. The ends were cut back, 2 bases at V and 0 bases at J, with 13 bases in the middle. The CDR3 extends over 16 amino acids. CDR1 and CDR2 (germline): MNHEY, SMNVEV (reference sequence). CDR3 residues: CASSLDPIGSNYGYTF. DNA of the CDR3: TGTGCCAGCAGTTTAGACCCTATCGGTTCTAACTATGGCTACACCTTC.

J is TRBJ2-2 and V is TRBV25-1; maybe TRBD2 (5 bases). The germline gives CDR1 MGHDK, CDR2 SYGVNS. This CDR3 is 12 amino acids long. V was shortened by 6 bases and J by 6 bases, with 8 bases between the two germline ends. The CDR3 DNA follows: TGTGCCAGCAGGACCGGGGCCGGGGAGCTGTTTTTT. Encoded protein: CASRTGAGELFF. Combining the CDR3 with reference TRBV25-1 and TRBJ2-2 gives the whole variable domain EADIYQTPRYLVIGTGKKITLECSQTMGHDKMYWYQQDPGMELHLIHYSYGVNSTEKGDLSSESTVSRIRTEHFPLTLESARPSHTSQYLCASRTGAGELFFGEGSRLTVL.

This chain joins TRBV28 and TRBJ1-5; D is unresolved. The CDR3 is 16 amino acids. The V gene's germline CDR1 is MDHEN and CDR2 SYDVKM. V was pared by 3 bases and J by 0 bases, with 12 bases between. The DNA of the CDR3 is TGTGCCAGCAGTTTCTTGGCAGACCGTAGCAATCAGCCCCAGCATTTT. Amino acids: CASSFLADRSNQPQHF.

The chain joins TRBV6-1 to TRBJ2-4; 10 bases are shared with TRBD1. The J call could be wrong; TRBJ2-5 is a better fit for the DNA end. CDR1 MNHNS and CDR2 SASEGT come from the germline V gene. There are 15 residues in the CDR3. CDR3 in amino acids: CASSLRDRGEKTQYF. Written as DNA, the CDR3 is TGTGCCAGCAGCCTCCGGGACAGGGGAGAGAAGACCCAGTACTTC.

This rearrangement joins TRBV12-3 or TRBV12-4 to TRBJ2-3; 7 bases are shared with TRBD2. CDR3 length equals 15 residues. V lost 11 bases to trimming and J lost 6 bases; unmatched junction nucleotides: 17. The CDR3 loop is CAGTNSGASMDTQYF. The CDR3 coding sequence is TGTGCCGGCACCAACAGCGGGGCTAGCATGGATACGCAGTATTTT.

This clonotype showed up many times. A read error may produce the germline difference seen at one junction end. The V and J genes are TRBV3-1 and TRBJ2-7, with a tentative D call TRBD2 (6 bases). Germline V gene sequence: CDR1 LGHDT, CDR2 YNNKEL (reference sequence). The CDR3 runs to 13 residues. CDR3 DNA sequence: TGCGCCAGCAGCCAAGCAGCGGGCTACGAGCAGTACTTC. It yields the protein CASSQAAGYEQYF.

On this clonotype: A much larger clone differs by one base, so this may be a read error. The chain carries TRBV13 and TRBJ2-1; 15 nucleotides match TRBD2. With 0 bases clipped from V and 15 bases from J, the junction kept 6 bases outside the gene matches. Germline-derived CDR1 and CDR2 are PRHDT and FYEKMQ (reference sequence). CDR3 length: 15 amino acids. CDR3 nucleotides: TGTGCCAGCAGCTTAGGCGAAGGACTAGCGGGGGGGCCGTTCTTC. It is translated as CASSLGEGLAGGPFF.

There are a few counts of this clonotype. The CDR3, as DNA: TGTGCCAGCAGTCGGGACAGGGGGATGAATGAGCAGTTCTTC. The encoded protein is CASSRDRGMNEQFF. The chain is built from TRBV6-4 and TRBJ2-1; 11 positions match TRBD1. CDR1 and CDR2 (germline): MRHNA, SNTAGT. Trimming at V came to 5 bases and at J to 7 bases, leaving 4 bases not matched to a gene. The CDR3 runs to 14 residues.

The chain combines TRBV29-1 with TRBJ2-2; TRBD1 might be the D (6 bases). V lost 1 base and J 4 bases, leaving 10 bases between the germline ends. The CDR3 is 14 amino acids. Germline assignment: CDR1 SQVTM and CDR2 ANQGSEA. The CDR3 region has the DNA TGCAGCGTTGAAGGGCAGGGGAGCACCGGGGAGCTGTTTTTT. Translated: CSVEGQGSTGELFF.

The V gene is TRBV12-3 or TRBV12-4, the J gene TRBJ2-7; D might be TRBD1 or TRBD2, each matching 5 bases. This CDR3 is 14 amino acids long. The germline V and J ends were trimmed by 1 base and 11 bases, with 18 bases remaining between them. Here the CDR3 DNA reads TGTGCCAGCAGTTTAGATGGGACGCGCGGAAGGGAGTACTTC. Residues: CASSLDGTRGREYF.

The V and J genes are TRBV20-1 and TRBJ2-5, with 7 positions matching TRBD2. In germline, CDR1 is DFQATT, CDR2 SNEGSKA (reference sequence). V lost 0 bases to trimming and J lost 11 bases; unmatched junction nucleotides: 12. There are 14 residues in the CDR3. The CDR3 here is CSARDRTRNDEQYF. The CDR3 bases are TGCAGTGCTAGAGATAGGACTAGGAACGATGAGCAGTACTTC.